This T cell receptor beta chain was profiled in a study of blood T cell repertoires in COVID-19. There are 21 residues in the CDR3. Germline V gene lookup returns CDR1 SNHLY and CDR2 FYNNEI. J was trimmed by 1 base and V by 1 base; bases with no gene match: 17. Here immunoSEQ multiplex PCR was the method, and the copy in TCRdb shows in-frame clones only, minus some. The table lists 200,000 to 300,000 clones, about 91% of them singletons, with under 8% in the top ten. The sequencing sample was made of peripheral blood. The rearrangement joins TRBV2 to TRBJ1-5, with TRBD1 identical over 9 bases. The TCR comes from a woman younger than 45 with COVID-19, enrolled during active disease. The CDR3 here is CASSEGVRGTGSSWSNQPQHF. Here the CDR3 DNA reads TGTGCCAGCAGTGAAGGGGTGCGGGGGACAGGGTCTAGTTGGAGCAATCAGCCCCAGCATTTT.